The 20 T cell receptor beta chains in this list originate from one sample, sequenced in a study of high-grade serous ovarian cancer treatment subgroups. Tumor tissue was taken before any definitive surgery or chemotherapy was given. Profiling relied on immunoSEQ multiplex PCR, and the TCRdb table lists in-frame clones only, not all of them. This table has about 11,000 clones, about four fifths appearing once. The sequencing input was tumor tissue. These receptor sequences come from a human donor with high-grade serous ovarian cancer.

V is TRBV4-1 and J is TRBJ2-4; unclear D gene. Trimming removed 1 base at V and 3 bases at J, with 10 bases between. The CDR3 is 15 residues long. Germline V gene lookup returns CDR1 MGHRA and CDR2 YSYEKL. DNA of the CDR3: TGCGCCAGCAGCCAAGTGGAGCCGTTCAAAAACATTCAGTACTTC. Translating gives CASSQVEPFKNIQYF.

This clone was found once. The chain links TRBV5-6 to TRBJ2-1; D remains ambiguous. The CDR3 is made up of 15 amino acids. V gave up 5 bases and J gave up 4 bases, with 16 bases separating them. From germline, CDR1 is SGHDT and CDR2 YYEEEE. In DNA form, the CDR3 reads TGTGCCAGCAGATTGTCACTCAATAATTACAATGAGCAGTTCTTC. It is translated as CASRLSLNNYNEQFF.

The CDR3 DNA reads TGTGCCAGCAGTTTGTCCAAAAGACAGGCCTACGAGCAGTACTTC. It codes for CASSLSKRQAYEQYF. The chain joins TRBV27 to TRBJ2-7; possible D gene TRBD1, 6 bases. This CDR3 has 15 amino acids. The germline V gene has CDR1 MNHEY and CDR2 SMNVEV (reference sequence). Trimming cost V 3 bases and J 2 bases, with 14 bases left between them.

The rearrangement links TRBV13 to TRBJ2-7, with 8 bases identical to TRBD1. The V gene end was trimmed by 5 bases and the J gene end by 1 base; junction bases not matched to a gene: 4. CDR3 length: 14 amino acids. The V gene's germline CDR1 is PRHDT and CDR2 FYEKMQ (reference sequence). CDR3 sequence reads: CASSRGQGSYEQYF. The DNA for the CDR3 is TGTGCCAGCAGCCGAGGACAGGGTTCCTACGAGCAGTACTTC.

This clone ranks as large. This chain links TRBV5-1 with TRBJ2-6; TRBD2 matches 8 bases. With 4 bases clipped from V and 4 bases from J, the junction kept 4 bases outside the gene matches. Germline CDR1 and CDR2: SGHRS and YFSETQ. The CDR3 length is 15 residues. The CDR3 reads CASSSGSYGANVLTF. The CDR3 region has the DNA TGCGCCAGCAGCAGCGGGAGCTACGGGGCCAACGTCCTGACTTTC.

The chain has TRBV4-2 and TRBJ2-5; 11 positions agree with TRBD2. The J call is uncertain, as TRBJ2-7 better fits the DNA end. The CDR3 loop spans 17 amino acids. CDR1 and CDR2 (germline): LGHNA, YNFKEQ. CDR3 region: CASSHPPTSGGWYEQYF. The CDR3 nucleotides are TGTGCCAGCAGCCACCCTCCTACTAGCGGGGGTTGGTACGAGCAGTACTTC.

This sequence joins TRBV6-1 and TRBJ1-6; maybe TRBD1 (5 bases). This CDR3 spans 12 amino acids. V was clipped by 7 bases and J by 4 bases, with 5 bases between them. Germline V gives CDR1 MNHNS, CDR2 SASEGT. The CDR3 DNA sequence: TGTGCCAGCAAGGGGTATAATTCACCCCTCCACTTT. Its translation: CASKGYNSPLHF.

The genes are TRBV2 and TRBJ1-1, with a tentative D call TRBD1 (5 bases). In germline, CDR1 is SNHLY, CDR2 FYNNEI. Trimming cost V 4 bases and J 6 bases, with 15 bases left between them. The CDR3 runs to 14 residues. The DNA of the CDR3 is TGTGCCAGCAGTGCCAGGGAGGGAAAATCTGAAGCTTTCTTT. It encodes CASSAREGKSEAFF.

The chain carries TRBV10-2 and TRBJ1-5, with unresolved D. The CDR3 spans 15 residues. Trimming removed 3 bases at V and 0 bases at J, with 9 bases between. Germline CDR1 reads WSHSY; CDR2 reads SAAADI. CDR3 DNA sequence: TGCGCCAGCAGTGATCTGGGTTATAGCAATCAGCCCCAGCATTTT. It codes for CASSDLGYSNQPQHF.

The J gene is TRBJ1-1, the V gene TRBV12-5; 11 nucleotides align to TRBD1. Trimming cost V 6 bases and J 5 bases; bases outside gene matches: 8. Germline CDR1 is LGHNT and CDR2 is FRNRAP. CDR3 length: 15 residues. The CDR3 here is CASGRGGQGGTEAFF. The CDR3 region has the DNA TGTGCTAGTGGACGCGGGGGACAGGGGGGGACTGAAGCTTTCTTT.

The chain couples TRBV7-6 to TRBJ2-3, with TRBD2 matching over 7 bases. Germline CDR1 reads SGHVS; CDR2 reads FNYEAQ. This CDR3 spans 16 amino acids. J was trimmed by 4 bases and V by 3 bases; bases with no gene match: 10. The CDR3 DNA reads TGTGCCAGCAGCTTGCGGGGCGGGAGTAGCGCAGATACGCAGTATTTT. Amino acid sequence: CASSLRGGSSADTQYF. The whole variable domain, filled in from reference TRBV7-6 and TRBJ2-3, reads GAGVSQSPRYKVTKRGQDVALRCDPISGHVSLYWYRQALGQGPEFLTYFNYEAQQDKSGLPNDRFSAERPEGSISTLTIQRTEQRDSAMYRCASSLRGGSSADTQYFGPGTRLTVL.

The gene calls are TRBV6-1 and TRBJ2-5; 9 bases match TRBD2. Per the germline V gene, CDR1 is MNHNS and CDR2 is SASEGT. Trimming took 7 bases from V and 4 from J; bases not matched to a gene: 10. The CDR3 contains 15 residues. CDR3 in amino acids: CASKTGLAGVETQYF. The DNA for the CDR3 is TGTGCCAGCAAAACGGGTTTAGCGGGAGTAGAGACCCAGTACTTC.

The rearrangement links TRBV11-1 to TRBJ1-1, with D perhaps TRBD1 (5 bases). This CDR3 region has 13 residues. Trimming took off 3 bases at V and 5 bases at J, with 10 bases between the two ends. Germline V CDR1 and CDR2: SGHAT, FQDESV (reference sequence). The CDR3 DNA reads as TGTGCCAGCAGCTTCGGGGGGAGGACTGAAGCTTTCTTT. Translation gives CASSFGGRTEAFF.

The CDR3 DNA is TGTGCCAGCAGCTTAGTGAGAAACAGGGCCCATGGCTACACCTTC. Protein: CASSLVRNRAHGYTF. V and J are TRBV7-8 and TRBJ1-2; a weak D match, TRBD1 (6 bases). CDR1 and CDR2 from the germline V gene are SGHVS and FQNEAQ. The ends were cut back, 1 base at V and 6 bases at J, with 15 bases in the middle. This CDR3 has 15 amino acids.

This chain links TRBV6-6 with TRBJ2-3, with 8 bases identical to TRBD2. This CDR3 has 16 amino acids. Germline loops: CDR1 MNHNY, CDR2 SVGAGI (reference sequence). Trimming removed 0 bases from V and 3 bases from J; junction bases left unmatched: 5. Written as DNA, the CDR3 is TGTGCCAGCAGTTACTCGGTTGGCGGGAGGACAGATACGCAGTATTTT. Its translation: CASSYSVGGRTDTQYF.

The rearrangement uses TRBV7-2 and TRBJ2-2, with D hard to call. Trimming removed 5 bases at V and 4 bases at J, with 11 bases between. This CDR3 region has 14 residues. CDR1 is SGHTA and CDR2 is FQGNSA in the germline V gene. In nucleotides, the CDR3 is TGTGCCAGCAGCCAAATGCGTGGCACCGGGGAGCTGTTTTTT. Its translation is CASSQMRGTGELFF.

V usage is TRBV28 and J usage is TRBJ1-5; 7 bases line up with TRBD1. V lost 5 bases, J lost 4 bases, and 8 bases stayed unmatched. The germline CDR1 and CDR2 sequences are MDHEN and SYDVKM. The CDR3 consists of 15 residues. CDR3 protein: CASSRRQGVNQPQHF. The CDR3 coding sequence is TGTGCCAGCAGTCGAAGACAGGGTGTGAATCAGCCCCAGCATTTT.

The CDR3 loop is CASNQRGGRHGYTF. CDR3 sequence (DNA): TGTGCCAGCAACCAAAGGGGAGGGAGGCATGGCTACACCTTC. V and J are TRBV6-1 and TRBJ1-2, with D perhaps matching TRBD1 (5 bases). Germline values: CDR1 MNHNS, CDR2 SASEGT. The CDR3 is 14 residues long. V lost 7 bases, J lost 6 bases, and 18 bases lay in between.

This chain joins TRBV19 and TRBJ1-5; D gene ambiguous. The germline V gene has CDR1 LNHDA and CDR2 SQIVND (reference sequence). This CDR3 is built from 13 residues. Trimming left V 5 bases short and J 5 bases short, with 10 bases between. CDR3 region: CASSWWQDQPQHF. In DNA form, the CDR3 reads TGTGCCAGTAGTTGGTGGCAAGATCAGCCCCAGCATTTT.

The chain links TRBV18 to TRBJ2-5; 11 bases line up with TRBD2. The CDR3 extends over 18 amino acids. V lost 2 bases and J lost 2; bases outside the gene matches: 10. From germline, CDR1 is KGHSH and CDR2 LQKENI. The CDR3 region is CASSPIQTSGNKQETQYF. CDR3 sequence (DNA): TGTGCCAGCTCACCAATTCAGACTAGCGGGAATAAACAAGAGACCCAGTACTTC.